These T cell receptor beta chains were read from a single sample in a study of immune characteristics of hereditary and idiopathic chronic pancreatitis. TCRdb's table, derived via immunoSEQ multiplex PCR, lists solely in-frame clones and lacks some. In the table there are some 15,000 clones, about 70% of which are singletons. Sequenced input: pancreas tissue with hereditary chronic pancreatitis. The receptors originated from a human donor with chronic pancreatitis. CDR3s include the opening cysteine and the closing phenylalanine or tryptophan. The order of the fields is J gene, D gene, V gene, clone size, CDR3 protein, CDR3 DNA. The D gene is left open where the match is weak. Some rows have no size entry. The others give once, few or many, or a class for an expanded clone.

>TRBJ2-5|-|TRBV5-4|few
CASSGRQGGWETQYF
TGTGCCAGCAGCGGCCGACAGGGAGGTTGGGAGACCCAGTACTTC
>TRBJ2-3|TRBD2|TRBV4-2|-
CASSQDQRAGGLDTQYF
TGTGCCAGCAGCCAAGATCAGCGGGCGGGGGGATTAGATACGCAGTATTTT
>TRBJ1-2|-|TRBV2|-
CASSGHARGYTF
TGTGCCAGCAGTGGACACGCGAGGGGCTACACCTTC
>TRBJ2-1|-|TRBV5-1|few
CASSLLGGSNEQFF
TGCGCCAGCAGCTTGTTGGGCGGCTCCAATGAGCAGTTCTTC
>TRBJ2-3|-|TRBV7-2|-
CASSLLGAGDTQYF
TGTGCCAGCAGCTTATTGGGGGCCGGAGATACGCAGTATTTT
>TRBJ1-6|-|TRBV28|large
CASSPKFYSPLHF
TGTGCCAGCAGCCCCAAGTTCTATTCACCCCTCCACTTT
>TRBJ2-1|-|TRBV7-9|once
CASSPSTVYNEQFF
TGTGCCAGCAGCCCATCGACGGTATACAATGAGCAGTTCTTC
>TRBJ2-5|-|TRBV6-5|-
CASQGWETQYF
TGTGCCAGTCAGGGTTGGGAGACCCAGTACTTC
>TRBJ1-1|-|TRBV2|few
CASSEFTANTEAFF
TGTGCCAGCAGTGAGTTTACAGCAAACACTGAAGCTTTCTTT
>TRBJ2-1|-|TRBV6-5|-
CASSLGIYNEQFF
TGTGCCAGCAGCTTAGGCATCTACAATGAGCAGTTCTTC
>TRBJ1-5|-|TRBV19|few
CATMGTFGAQHF
TGTGCCACCATGGGGACGTTCGGGGCCCAGCATTTT
>TRBJ1-2|-|TRBV7-2|-
CASSFQQLSYGYTF
TGTGCCAGCAGCTTCCAACAGCTCTCCTATGGCTACACCTTC
>TRBJ1-2|-|TRBV9|few
CASSVATGRIGYTF
TGTGCCAGCAGCGTAGCTACAGGGCGTATTGGCTACACCTTC
>TRBJ1-5|-|TRBV28|-
CASSFPGTRNQPQHF
TGTGCCAGCAGTTTCCCCGGGACTCGGAATCAGCCCCAGCATTTT
>TRBJ2-1|-|TRBV14|few
CASQSYNEQFF
TGTGCCAGCCAGTCCTACAATGAGCAGTTCTTC
>TRBJ1-2|TRBD1|TRBV19|-
CASSTGTDYGYTF
TGTGCCAGTAGTACCGGGACAGACTATGGCTACACCTTC
>TRBJ2-7|TRBD1|TRBV7-9|-
CASTGTGRHEQYF
TGTGCCAGCACGGGGACAGGGAGACACGAGCAGTACTTC
>TRBJ2-5|-|TRBV28|-
CASKRPGQTQYF
TGTGCCAGCAAACGGCCGGGACAGACCCAGTACTTC
>TRBJ2-5|TRBD2|TRBV6-1|-
CASSEASLAETQYF
TGTGCCAGCAGTGAAGCTTCACTAGCGGAGACCCAGTACTTC
>TRBJ1-5|-|TRBV19|-
CASSIHAGQPQHF
TGTGCCAGTAGTATCCACGCCGGTCAGCCCCAGCATTTT
>TRBJ2-3|TRBD2|TRBV11-3|-
CASSPRTGSGRVTDTQYF
TGTGCCAGCAGCCCCAGGACCGGTAGCGGGAGGGTCACAGATACGCAGTATTTT
>TRBJ1-2|-|TRBV2|-
CASSEVSYGYTF
TGTGCCAGCAGTGAAGTCAGCTATGGCTACACCTTC
>TRBJ1-5|-|TRBV7-2|-
CASSLGSLGNQPQHF
TGTGCCAGCAGCTTAGGGTCGTTGGGCAATCAGCCCCAGCATTTT
>TRBJ2-1|TRBD1|TRBV6-4|-
CASSGDSHNEQFF
TGTGCCAGCAGTGGGGACAGCCACAATGAGCAGTTCTTC